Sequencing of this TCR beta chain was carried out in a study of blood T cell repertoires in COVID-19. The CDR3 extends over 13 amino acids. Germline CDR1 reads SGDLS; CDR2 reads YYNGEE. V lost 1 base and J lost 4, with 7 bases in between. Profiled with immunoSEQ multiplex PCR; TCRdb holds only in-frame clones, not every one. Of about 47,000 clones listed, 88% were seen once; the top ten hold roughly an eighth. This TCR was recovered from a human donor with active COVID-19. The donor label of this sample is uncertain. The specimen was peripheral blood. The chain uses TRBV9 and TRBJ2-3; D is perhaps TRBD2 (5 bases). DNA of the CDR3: TGTGCCAGCAGCGTATCGCGGGCAGATACGCAGTATTTT. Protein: CASSVSRADTQYF.